The next 18 T cell receptor beta chains were all read from a single sample in a study of blood T cell repertoires in COVID-19. Sequencing was performed with immunoSEQ multiplex PCR; in TCRdb, only in-frame clones are kept and a portion is missing. The repertoire holds approximately 300,000 clones, with around 89% as singletons. The sequenced sample was peripheral blood. These receptors were collected from a woman in her 40s with acute or convalescent COVID-19.

This sequence joins TRBV11-3 and TRBJ2-3, with D possibly matching TRBD2 (6 bases). Between the trimmed V and J ends, which lost 3 bases and 0 bases, there was a span of 10 bases. The CDR3 length is 15 residues. The germline V gene has CDR1 SGHNT and CDR2 YENEEA. This chain's CDR3 is CASSFRGTSTDTQYF. In nucleotides, the CDR3 is TGTGCCAGCAGCTTTCGGGGGACTAGCACAGATACGCAGTATTTT.

V usage is TRBV6-5 and J usage is TRBJ1-1; no firm D call. The ends were cut back, 0 bases at V and 8 bases at J, with 13 bases in the middle. In germline, CDR1 is MNHEY, CDR2 SVGAGI. This CDR3 has 14 residues. CDR3 amino acids: CASSYSIGGREAFF. The CDR3 DNA is TGTGCCAGCAGTTACTCTATCGGTGGTCGGGAAGCTTTCTTT.

V usage is TRBV4-2 and J usage is TRBJ1-1; possible D gene TRBD1, 5 bases. The germline V and J ends were trimmed by 1 base and 4 bases, with 13 bases remaining between them. Looked up from germline, CDR1 is LGHNA and CDR2 is YNFKEQ. The CDR3 totals 15 residues. The CDR3 region is CASSQAGTQGTEAFF. CDR3 DNA: TGTGCCAGCAGCCAAGCGGGCACTCAGGGCACTGAAGCTTTCTTT.

V usage is TRBV5-1 and J usage is TRBJ1-1; 8 bases match TRBD1. Germline V gives CDR1 SGHRS, CDR2 YFSETQ. The CDR3 covers 15 residues. Trimming at V came to 4 bases and at J to 4 bases, leaving 9 bases not matched to a gene. The CDR3 coding sequence is TGCGCCAGCAGCCCCCGGCAGGGGGCGATCACTGAAGCTTTCTTT. It yields the protein CASSPRQGAITEAFF.

J is TRBJ1-5 and V is TRBV5-1; 8 bases fit TRBD1. V lost 0 bases to trimming and J lost 7 bases; unmatched junction nucleotides: 6. The CDR3 is made up of 15 amino acids. Per germline, CDR1 SGHRS and CDR2 YFSETQ. The CDR3 is CASSLGAGGRQPQHF. The CDR3 bases are TGCGCCAGCAGCTTGGGGGCAGGGGGCCGGCAGCCCCAGCATTTT.

J is TRBJ1-6 and V is TRBV5-1; D remains ambiguous. The CDR3 has 15 residues. The germline gives CDR1 SGHRS, CDR2 YFSETQ. Trimming shortened V by 0 bases and J by 10 bases, and 14 bases separated the two germline ends. The CDR3 DNA is TGCGCCAGCAGCTTGGGGCAGAATATAATGTCACCCCTCCACTTT. Its translation is CASSLGQNIMSPLHF.

The chain recombines TRBV12-1 with TRBJ1-1; the tabulated D call, TRBD1, remains unverified against the DNA. TRBV12-1 is described as a pseudogene. The CDR3 has 15 residues. The CDR3 is CASSFSHRGVTEAFF. In DNA, the CDR3 is TGTGCCAGCAGCTTTAGCCACAGGGGGGTCACTGAAGCTTTCTTT.

The J gene is TRBJ2-1, the V gene TRBV11-2; 9 bases align to TRBD1. J was trimmed by 1 base and V by 11 bases; bases with no gene match: 3. This CDR3 comprises 13 residues. CDR1 is SGHAT and CDR2 is FQNNGV in the germline V gene. In DNA form, the CDR3 reads TGTGCCCTAGGGACAGGGTCCTACAATGAGCAGTTCTTC. Protein product: CALGTGSYNEQFF.

The rearrangement uses TRBV24-1 and TRBJ2-7; TRBD1 is a possible D gene (5 bases). The CDR3 loop spans 14 amino acids. The V gene lost 3 bases and the J gene lost 3 bases, with 11 bases spanning the gap. Germline V gene sequence: CDR1 KGHDR, CDR2 SFDVKD. The CDR3 DNA follows: TGTGCCACCAGTGATGGGCTGGACAACTACGAGCAGTACGTC. The encoded protein is CATSDGLDNYEQYV.

The rearrangement joins TRBV29-1 to TRBJ2-5, with a tentative D call TRBD1 (6 bases). CDR3 size: 14 residues. Germline V gene data show CDR1 as SQVTM and CDR2 as ANQGSEA. The germline V and J ends were trimmed by 5 bases and 3 bases, with 16 bases remaining between them. CDR3 in amino acids: CSVIGRGLEETQYF. The CDR3 DNA reads as TGCAGCGTTATAGGCAGGGGATTGGAAGAGACCCAGTACTTC.

The chain links TRBV11-2 to TRBJ1-4, with a possible D match to TRBD1 (5 bases). The CDR3 loop spans 16 amino acids. Germline values: CDR1 SGHAT, CDR2 FQNNGV. V lost 3 bases to trimming and J lost 4 bases, with 15 bases between them. The CDR3 DNA follows: TGTGCCAGCAGCTTGAATCGGGGGTACAGTAATGAAAAACTGTTTTTT. Its translation is CASSLNRGYSNEKLFF.

The V gene is TRBV6-4, the J gene TRBJ1-5; 8 bases fit TRBD1. The junction had 4 bases not matched to a gene; V was cut back by 4 bases and J by 2 bases. Germline values: CDR1 MRHNA, CDR2 SNTAGT. CDR3 length: 15 residues. The CDR3, as DNA: TGTGCCAGCAGTGGGGGACAGGCATGCAATCAGCCCCAGCATTTT. Translating gives CASSGGQACNQPQHF.

This rearrangement joins TRBV3-1 (or the pseudogene TRBV3-2) to TRBJ1-1, with D maybe TRBD1 (5 bases). This CDR3 comprises 14 residues. The germline CDR1 and CDR2 sequences are LGHDT and YNNKEL (reference sequence). Trimming left V 4 bases short and J 5 bases short, with 14 bases between. Written as DNA, the CDR3 is TGTGCCAGCAGCCCCAAAGCAGGGCAGACTGAAGCTTTCTTT. It is translated as CASSPKAGQTEAFF.

The chain joins TRBV4-2 to TRBJ1-2; unclear D gene. This CDR3 is built from 15 residues. Trimming stripped 4 bases from V and 3 bases from J, with 15 bases between. The germline CDR1 and CDR2 sequences are LGHNA and YNFKEQ. CDR3 loop: CASSPPTLGDYGYTF. CDR3 sequence (DNA): TGTGCCAGCAGCCCCCCTACCCTAGGAGACTATGGCTACACCTTC.

J is TRBJ1-4 and V is TRBV2; 7 bases are a match to TRBD1. Looked up from germline, CDR1 is SNHLY and CDR2 is FYNNEI. This CDR3 spans 16 amino acids. The V and J ends lost 2 bases and 7 bases, in that order; junction bases with no gene match: 10. CDR3 in amino acids: CASSEYDGTDFEKLFF. The CDR3 region has the DNA TGTGCCAGCAGTGAATACGACGGGACAGATTTTGAAAAACTGTTTTTT. Together with reference TRBV2 and TRBJ1-4, the CDR3 gives the full variable domain: EPEVTQTPSHQVTQMGQEVILRCVPISNHLYFYWYRQILGQKVEFLVSFYNNEISEKSEIFDDQFSVERPDGSNFTLKIRSTKLEDSAMYFCASSEYDGTDFEKLFFGSGTQLSVL.

The rearrangement uses TRBV6-4 and TRBJ2-3; TRBD1 agrees at 9 bases. CDR1 and CDR2 from the germline V gene are MRHNA and SNTAGT. Trimming at V came to 4 bases and at J to 1 base, leaving 0 bases not matched to a gene. The CDR3 extends over 14 amino acids. CDR3 nucleotides: TGTGCCAGCAGTGGGACAGGGGGCACAGATACGCAGTATTTT. It is translated as CASSGTGGTDTQYF.

The gene calls are TRBV9 and TRBJ1-1; 7 bases match TRBD1. CDR3 size: 16 residues. The germline CDR1 and CDR2 sequences are SGDLS and YYNGEE. V lost 3 bases to trimming and J lost 2 bases; unmatched junction nucleotides: 10. The CDR3 nucleotides read TGTGCCAGCAGCGGGCGATCCGGGACAGCTAACACTGAAGCTTTCTTT. It codes for CASSGRSGTANTEAFF. The full variable domain, rest sourced from reference TRBV9 and TRBJ1-1, is DSGVTQTPKHLITATGQRVTLRCSPRSGDLSVYWYQQSLDQGLQFLIQYYNGEERAKGNILERFSAQQFPDLHSELNLSSLELGDSALYFCASSGRSGTANTEAFFGQGTRLTVV.

This chain uses TRBV18 with TRBJ2-5; 9 bases match TRBD2. Germline V lookup: CDR1 KGHSH, CDR2 LQKENI. V was pared by 1 base and J by 5 bases, with 5 bases of the junction left unmatched. CDR3 size: 15 residues. The CDR3, as DNA: TGTGCCAGCTCACCACGCGGGGGGGAGTTGGAGACCCAGTACTTC. Protein product: CASSPRGGELETQYF.